One T cell receptor beta chain is described in this entry. This clonotype was recorded many times. The antigen it recognizes is unknown. There are no base qualities to consult, and no much larger clone falls within one base. The CDR3 holds 14 amino acids from the cysteine to the phenylalanine. The CDR3 DNA has 42 bases and is translated from base 1. V gives up 3 bases and J gives up 4 bases, and the segment between their germline ends measures 10 bases. The data belong to a study of T-cell reconstitution after alpha-beta-depleted transplantation in children listed by TCRdb under 2016. Turning to the overall study: Using TCR repertoire profiling, the study followed T-cell immune reconstitution in a quantitative way in children after TCRalphabeta/CD19-depleted allogeneic hematopoietic cell transplantation. Results the study describes overall, beyond this receptor: In some patients, high TCRbeta diversity at day 60 was attributed to recipient T cells and intrathymic progenitors that had survived conditioning. About two months after transplant, the apparently early recovery of alphabetaT-cell counts reportedly depended on just several hundred clones that had expanded rapidly and came from non-depleted graft cells. Hyperexpanded clone frequencies declined over subsequent months; after one year, T-cell counts and TCRbeta diversity were mostly attributed to newly produced T cells.

The library was prepared using PCR. The instrument given in TCRdb is Illumina HiSeq 2500. TCR library preparation used molecular barcoding, with unique molecular identifiers applied to normalize quantification of the TCRbeta repertoire. TCRdb trimmed the raw reads at Q25, called clones with MiXCR and kept productive beta chains. Here each entry gathers all rows of one CDR3 protein and keeps the most common genes and DNA. For this sample there are some 110,000 distinct CDR3 sequences; 9% to 12% appear just once. The ten largest clonotypes hold 34% of the sample. What this sample's treatment or condition label stands for: allogeneic hematopoietic cell transplantation with graft depleted of TCRalphabeta T cells and CD19 B cells. The transplant recipients were children given TCRalphabeta/CD19-depleted allogeneic hematopoietic cell grafts.

The source was PBMCs, collected before TCRalphabeta/CD19-depleted stem cell transplant. The sequence links TRBV12-3 or TRBV12-4 to TRBJ1-3; a tentative D match to TRBD1 spans 6 bases. The receptor's source is a boy younger than 10 with acute lymphoblastic leukemia, due to receive a stem cell transplant. For the CDR3, the sequence is CASSFQGTGNTIYF. The DNA sequence is as follows: TGTGCCAGCAGTTTTCAGGGGACGGGAAACACCATATATTTT.